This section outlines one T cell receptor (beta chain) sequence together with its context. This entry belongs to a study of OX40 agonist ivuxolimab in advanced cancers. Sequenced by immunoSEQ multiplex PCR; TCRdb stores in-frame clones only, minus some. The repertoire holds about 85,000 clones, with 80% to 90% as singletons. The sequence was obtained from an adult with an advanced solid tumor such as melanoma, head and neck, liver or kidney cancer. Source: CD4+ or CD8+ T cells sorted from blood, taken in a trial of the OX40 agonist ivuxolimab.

The CDR3 DNA reads TGTGCCAGCAGCTTGACAGGGAACACTGAAGCTTTCTTT. Amino acid sequence: CASSLTGNTEAFF. The gene calls are TRBV5-5 and TRBJ1-1; perhaps TRBD1 as D (5 bases). V lost 1 base and J lost 1, with 5 bases in between. Germline CDR1 reads SGHKS; CDR2 reads YYEKEE (reference sequence). This CDR3 is 13 amino acids long.